The 12 T cell receptor beta chains listed next were all sequenced from one sample in a study of regulatory T cells in long-lasting Graves disease. Arm-PCR with iRepertoire HTBI primers amplified the CDR3 regions for these TCR beta libraries. TCRdb analysed the multiplex PCR reads with MiXCR anew, one entry per CDR3 protein. The sample consists of over 200,000 distinct CDR3 sequences, about 16% of them appearing once. Specified time point: newly diagnosed GD, antithyroid drugs for less than 3 months. The authors made the TCR library using RNA they extracted from PBMCs. Sequencing used peripheral blood mononuclear cells (PBMCs), obtained at new diagnosis, from a patient treated with antithyroid drugs. The source is a female donor with Graves disease.

This clonotype is a singleton in its sample. A clone one base away is much larger, so this may be a read error. The chain recombines TRBV7-3 with TRBJ2-1; D remains ambiguous. The germline V gene has CDR1 SGHTA and CDR2 FQGTGA. The V end was cut by 8 bases, the J end by 3 bases, with 8 bases between. The CDR3 consists of 12 residues. This chain's CDR3 is CASWLDYNEQFF. DNA of the CDR3: TGTGCCAGCTGGCTCGACTACAATGAGCAGTTCTTC.

This clonotype was seen at least ten times. The gene calls are TRBV29-1 and TRBJ1-1; D is uncertain. Germline V gene lookup returns CDR1 SQVTM and CDR2 ANQGSEA. CDR3 size: 13 residues. With 3 bases removed from V and 5 bases from J, the gap between germline ends came to 13 bases. Here the CDR3 reads CSVDNIGETEAFF. The CDR3, as DNA: TGCAGCGTTGATAATATTGGGGAGACTGAAGCTTTCTTT.

Note on this clonotype: The junction departs from germline at one end; a sequencing error may be responsible. This chain links TRBV10-3 with TRBJ2-3; 8 bases are shared with TRBD2. From germline, CDR1 is ENHRY and CDR2 SYGVKD. This CDR3 region has 16 residues. The CDR3 here is CAISSKLADNTDAQYF. In nucleotides, the CDR3 is TGTGCCATCAGTTCGAAACTAGCGGACAACACAGATGCGCAGTATTTT.

The rearrangement links TRBV11-3 to TRBJ2-3; D gene unclear. Germline V gene data show CDR1 as SGHNT and CDR2 as YENEEA. This CDR3 is built from 13 residues. The V end lost 4 bases, the J end lost 6 bases, and 11 bases lay between the germline ends. CDR3 loop: CASSSYTSDTQYF. The CDR3 DNA follows: TGTGCCAGCAGCTCCTACACATCCGATACGCAGTATTTT. Filled out from reference TRBV11-3 and TRBJ2-3, the complete variable domain reads EAGVVQSPRYKIIEKKQPVAFWCNPISGHNTLYWYLQNLGQGPELLIRYENEEAVDDSQLPKDRFSAERLKGVDSTLKIQPAELGDSAVYLCASSSYTSDTQYFGPGTRLTVL.

This clonotype was seen at least ten times. V gene TRBV7-9 combines with J gene TRBJ2-4; 9 bases agree with TRBD1. The V and J ends lost 1 base and 1 base, in that order; junction bases with no gene match: 5. Per germline, CDR1 SEHNR and CDR2 FQNEAQ (reference sequence). The CDR3 length is 17 residues. The CDR3 DNA is TGTGCCAGCAGCTTAGGATTTGGACAGGGGGCCAAAAACATTCAGTACTTC. Translation gives CASSLGFGQGAKNIQYF.

This clonotype came up many times. The V call is TRBV3-2, the J call TRBJ2-1; the table's D call, TRBD2, was not checked against the DNA. TRBV3-2 is shown as a pseudogene. This CDR3 spans 15 amino acids. The CDR3 DNA sequence: TGTGCCAGCAGCCAAGCCTTGCGGGGAGACAATGAGCAGTTCTTC. Encoded protein: CASSQALRGDNEQFF.

This clonotype has a count of ten or more. This chain joins TRBV12-3 or TRBV12-4 and TRBJ2-7; 10 bases align to TRBD2. The V segment lost 5 bases and the J segment 5 bases; nucleotides outside the gene matches: 3. The CDR3 sequence is 13 residues long. The CDR3 reads CASSQSGRDEQYF. The CDR3, as DNA: TGTGCCAGCAGTCAAAGCGGGAGGGACGAGCAGTACTTC.

Only a few counts were recorded for this clonotype. The CDR3 nucleotides are TGCAGTGCTAGATTGGTAGCGGGAGGCAATGAGCAGTTCTTC. This gives the protein CSARLVAGGNEQFF. This chain joins TRBV20-1 and TRBJ2-1; 10 nucleotides agree with TRBD2. Losses at the gene ends were 2 bases for V and 6 bases for J; bases not matched to a gene: 4. The CDR3 runs to 14 residues. CDR1 is DFQATT and CDR2 is SNEGSKA in the germline V gene (reference sequence).

This clonotype was observed a few times. It is likely a read error, because the conserved phenylalanine at the end of the CDR3 is missing. The chain is built from TRBV27 and TRBJ2-1; TRBD1 or TRBD2 may be the D gene (5 bases each). Gene TRBJ2-5 matches the end of the DNA better, so the J call may be wrong. The germline V gene encodes CDR1 MNHEY and CDR2 SMNVEV (reference sequence). The CDR3 consists of 13 residues. The CDR3 nucleotides read TGTGCCAGCGGAAGGGGAGTCAGAGAGACCCAGTACCTC. Its protein is CASGRGVRETQYL.

V usage is TRBV24-1 and J usage is TRBJ2-1, with TRBD2 identical over 9 bases. Germline trimming cut 3 bases from V and 11 bases from J; bases unmatched to any gene: 10. Per germline, CDR1 KGHDR and CDR2 SFDVKD. The CDR3 contains 15 residues. The CDR3 reads CATSDPGLAGNKQFF. The CDR3 coding sequence is TGTGCCACCAGTGATCCGGGACTAGCAGGTAATAAGCAGTTCTTC.

This clonotype was observed at least ten times. CDR3 in amino acids: CASSPELLEYETQYF. DNA of the CDR3: TGTGCCAGCAGCCCGGAGTTACTAGAGTACGAGACCCAGTACTTC. The J gene is TRBJ2-1, the V gene TRBV3-1; D possibly corresponds to TRBD2 (5 bases). The DNA end is more similar to TRBJ2-5, so the J call may be wrong. Germline lookup yields CDR1 LGHDT and CDR2 YNNKEL (reference sequence). The CDR3 consists of 15 residues.

The table lists this clonotype with many counts. J is TRBJ2-7 and V is TRBV6-2 or TRBV6-3; TRBD1 matches 7 bases. The CDR3 is made up of 15 amino acids. Trimming took 7 bases from V and 0 from J; bases not matched to a gene: 9. Germline V gene lookup returns CDR1 MNHEY and CDR2 SVGEGT. The CDR3 DNA reads TGTGCCAGCACCGGCCGGGACAGCGTCTCCTACGAGCAGTACTTC. This sequence encodes CASTGRDSVSYEQYF.